These 9 T cell receptor beta chains were sequenced from one sample in a study of CD8 T cells in Susac syndrome. After extraction with the RNeasy kit, roughly 0.45 to 1 ug of the RNA was reverse transcribed using random hexamers. Each CDR3 protein is one row after TCRdb ran MiXCR on the immunoSEQ multiplex PCR reads. Here the sample spans some 150,000 distinct CDR3 sequences, about 94% being singletons. Sequencing input: CD8+ T cells from PBMCs. These receptors were taken from a human donor with multiple sclerosis.

The CDR3 DNA follows: TGTGCCAGCAGCCCACTGGACAGGGCCACTGAAGCTTTCTTT. Encoded protein: CASSPLDRATEAFF. This sequence joins TRBV7-9 and TRBJ1-1; 8 bases map to TRBD1. This CDR3 contains 14 residues. Germline-derived CDR1 and CDR2 are SEHNR and FQNEAQ (reference sequence). The trim removed 5 bases at V and 4 bases at J, leaving 6 bases unmatched.

The V gene is TRBV2, the J gene TRBJ2-1, with 12 bases fitting TRBD1. Germline CDR1 reads SNHLY; CDR2 reads FYNNEI. The CDR3 length is 15 residues. The trim removed 11 bases at V and 8 bases at J, leaving 13 bases unmatched. CDR3 DNA: TGTGCCGCACGAAACCGGGACAGGGGGCTGGATGAGCAGTTCTTC. This translates into CAARNRDRGLDEQFF.

The rearrangement joins TRBV4-1 to TRBJ1-1, with unresolved D. This CDR3 region has 13 residues. The germline CDR1 and CDR2 sequences are MGHRA and YSYEKL. Trimming took off 1 base at V and 6 bases at J, with 9 bases between the two ends. DNA of the CDR3: TGCGCCAGCAGCCAAGTCGGAAAGGCTGAAGCTTTCTTT. Translated: CASSQVGKAEAFF.

V is TRBV20-1 and J is TRBJ1-6; no firm D call. V was clipped by 0 bases and J by 14 bases, with 20 bases between them. Germline CDR1 reads DFQATT; CDR2 reads SNEGSKA (reference sequence). The CDR3 runs 15 residues. The CDR3 DNA follows: TGCAGTGCTAGAGAAAGCGACCGCACCTTCGGGGCCCTCCACTTT. Translated, it gives CSARESDRTFGALHF.

This clonotype was counted once. The chain is built from TRBV9 and TRBJ2-1, with 9 bases lining up with TRBD1. Germline CDR1 reads SGDLS; CDR2 reads YYNGEE. CDR3 length: 13 amino acids. The trim removed 5 bases at V and 6 bases at J, leaving 3 bases unmatched. DNA for the CDR3: TGTGCCAGCAGAGGGGGACAGGGCAATGAGCAGTTCTTC. Amino acid sequence: CASRGGQGNEQFF.

This sequence joins TRBV25-1 and TRBJ1-1; D call uncertain. Germline CDR1 MGHDK, CDR2 SYGVNS. The V end lost 5 bases, the J end lost 4 bases, and 11 bases lay between the germline ends. This CDR3 is built from 13 residues. The CDR3 DNA sequence: TGTGCCAGCAGTTCTACATGGGGCACTGAAGCTTTCTTT. It codes for CASSSTWGTEAFF.

The chain is built from TRBV7-3 and TRBJ1-2, with 7 bases matching TRBD1. The CDR3 has 13 amino acids. Germline values: CDR1 SGHTA, CDR2 FQGTGA. Trimming took 5 bases from V and 5 from J; bases not matched to a gene: 5. The CDR3 sequence is CASSTGVSYGYTF. The CDR3 DNA is TGTGCCAGCAGCACAGGGGTCAGTTATGGCTACACCTTC.

The genes are TRBV7-9 and TRBJ1-2; D not resolved. V was clipped by 5 bases and J by 0 bases, with 10 bases between them. This CDR3 region has 14 residues. Germline CDR1 is SEHNR and CDR2 is FQNEAQ (reference sequence). This CDR3 reads CASSARLANYGYTF. In nucleotides, the CDR3 is TGTGCCAGCAGCGCCCGTCTAGCTAACTATGGCTACACCTTC.

The J gene is TRBJ1-2, the V gene TRBV7-9; TRBD1 aligns across 7 bases. The CDR3 has 17 residues. Germline V CDR1 and CDR2: SEHNR, FQNEAQ (reference sequence). The J segment lost 0 bases and the V segment lost 5 bases, leaving 12 bases of the junction unmatched. The CDR3 DNA reads as TGTGCCAGCAGCACTCGGGACAGCCCGTCAACTAACTATGGCTACACCTTC. Amino acid sequence: CASSTRDSPSTNYGYTF.